These T cell receptor beta chains were read from a single sample in a study of blood T cell repertoires in COVID-19. The assay was immunoSEQ multiplex PCR, and TCRdb's table has in-frame clones only and misses some. The sample records over 200,000 clones, approximately 91% being singletons. The sample comprised peripheral blood. These receptor sequences come from a human donor in a cohort sampled during active COVID-19. CDR3s include the opening cysteine and the closing phenylalanine or tryptophan. The order of the fields is D gene, clone size, J gene, V gene, CDR3 protein, CDR3 DNA. A D gene is named only where the DNA matches it firmly. Clone size, where shown, is once, few, many, or a class for clones that have expanded.

>TRBD1|-|TRBJ2-7|TRBV18
CASSPGQSYEQYF
TGTGCCAGCTCACCGGGACAGTCCTACGAGCAGTACTTC
>-|few|TRBJ1-1|TRBV5-4
CASSLEGRGMNTEAFF
TGTGCCAGCAGCTTGGAGGGCAGGGGTATGAACACTGAAGCTTTCTTT
>TRBD1|-|TRBJ2-7|TRBV2
CASSHHRDRDYEQYF
TGTGCCAGCAGCCACCACCGGGACAGGGACTACGAGCAGTACTTC
>-|-|TRBJ2-5|TRBV24-1
CATSAGRSWETQYF
TGTGCCACCAGCGCCGGTCGTTCCTGGGAGACCCAGTACTTC
>-|-|TRBJ2-7|TRBV4-1
CASSQESTKPYEQYF
TGCGCCAGCAGCCAAGAATCGACTAAGCCCTACGAGCAGTACTTC
>-|-|TRBJ1-5|TRBV5-1
CASSLDTSGQPQHF
TGCGCCAGCAGCTTGGACACCTCGGGTCAGCCCCAGCATTTT
>TRBD2|-|TRBJ2-3|TRBV9
CASSRGGGRDTQYF
TGTGCCAGCAGCCGCGGGGGGGGTAGGGATACGCAGTATTTT
>TRBD1|-|TRBJ2-7|TRBV5-1
CASSLAGTAVEQYF
TGCGCCAGCAGCTTGGCAGGGACAGCGGTCGAGCAGTACTTC
>-|once|TRBJ1-1|TRBV30
CAWSSGGEAFF
TGTGCCTGGAGTTCCGGTGGTGAAGCTTTCTTT
>-|-|TRBJ2-7|TRBV7-2
CASSLLAYEQYF
TGTGCCAGCAGCTTACTAGCCTACGAGCAGTACTTC
>-|-|TRBJ2-6|TRBV29-1
CSVESRTGANVLTF
TGCAGCGTTGAATCCAGGACTGGGGCCAACGTCCTGACTTTC
>-|-|TRBJ1-2|TRBV4-3
CASSQDSGAYGYTF
TGCGCCAGCAGCCAAGATTCAGGGGCGTATGGCTACACCTTC
>TRBD2|-|TRBJ2-7|TRBV9
CASSVGGTSGAYEQYF
TGTGCCAGCAGCGTAGGAGGGACTAGCGGGGCCTACGAGCAGTACTTC
>-|few|TRBJ2-3|TRBV7-8
CASSLARALDTQYF
TGTGCCAGCAGCTTAGCGCGGGCACTAGATACGCAGTATTTT
>TRBD1|-|TRBJ2-5|TRBV10-3
CAIRKAGGEETQYF
TGTGCCATCAGGAAGGCAGGGGGTGAAGAGACCCAGTACTTC
>-|-|TRBJ1-1|TRBV7-3
CASSSPDRNTEAFF
TGTGCCAGCAGCTCTCCGGACAGAAACACTGAAGCTTTCTTT
>-|-|TRBJ2-1|TRBV7-2
CASTPLRAYNEQFF
TGTGCCAGCACCCCGTTGCGAGCATACAATGAGCAGTTCTTC
>-|-|TRBJ2-6|TRBV5-8
CASSLVAPNVLTF
TGTGCCAGCAGCTTGGTAGCTCCCAACGTCCTGACTTTC
>TRBD2|-|TRBJ2-7|TRBV2
CASTQIAGVSYEQYF
TGTGCCAGCACCCAAATAGCGGGGGTGTCCTACGAGCAGTACTTC
>-|-|TRBJ1-1|TRBV12-3/TRBV12-4
CASSPRLDTEAFF
TGTGCCAGCAGTCCAAGACTGGACACTGAAGCTTTCTTT
>-|few|TRBJ2-7|TRBV7-2
CASSLGEAGEQYF
TGTGCCAGCAGCTTGGGGGAGGCAGGTGAGCAGTACTTC
>TRBD1|-|TRBJ2-5|TRBV5-4
CASSPDRGWGETQYF
TGTGCCAGCAGCCCAGACAGGGGCTGGGGGGAGACCCAGTACTTC
>-|once|TRBJ1-6|TRBV14
CASSQDGRGYSPLHF
TGTGCCAGCAGCCAAGATGGCAGGGGTTACTCACCCCTCCACTTT
>-|-|TRBJ2-7|TRBV11-3
CASRQASSYEQYF
TGTGCCAGTAGACAGGCTAGCTCCTACGAGCAGTACTTC
>-|-|TRBJ1-5|TRBV3-1/TRBV3-2
CASFPAGGSNQPQHF
TGTGCCAGCTTTCCGGCGGGAGGAAGCAATCAGCCCCAGCATTTT
>-|-|TRBJ1-1|TRBV7-2
CASWQGYMNTEAFF
TGTGCCAGCTGGCAGGGGTATATGAACACTGAAGCTTTCTTT
>TRBD1|-|TRBJ2-6|TRBV5-4
CASSLDRAGANVLTF
TGTGCCAGCAGCCTCGACAGGGCCGGGGCCAACGTCCTGACTTTC
>TRBD1|-|TRBJ2-1|TRBV7-8
CASSLIDRGEYNEQFF
TGTGCCAGCAGCTTGATAGACAGGGGGGAATACAATGAGCAGTTCTTC
>TRBD2|few|TRBJ2-1|TRBV7-7
CASSLGLAEYNEQFF
TGTGCTAGCAGCTTAGGACTAGCGGAGTACAATGAGCAGTTCTTC
>-|-|TRBJ1-1|TRBV19
CASSSSRVLNTEAFF
TGTGCCAGTAGTAGCTCCAGGGTCCTGAACACTGAAGCTTTCTTT
>-|-|TRBJ1-5|TRBV7-9
CASSDYRDQPQHF
TGTGCCAGCAGCGACTACAGAGATCAGCCCCAGCATTTT
>-|few|TRBJ1-5|TRBV12-3/TRBV12-4
CASSLSGNQPQHF
TGTGCCAGCAGTTTGTCCGGGAATCAGCCCCAGCATTTT
>TRBD2|-|TRBJ2-5|TRBV11-2
CASSPNTSGQETQYF
TGTGCCAGCAGCCCAAATACTAGCGGACAAGAGACCCAGTACTTC
>-|-|TRBJ2-6|TRBV19
CASSPGTGANVLTF
TGTGCCAGTAGCCCGGGAACTGGGGCCAACGTCCTGACTTTC
>-|-|TRBJ1-2|TRBV5-1
CASSLAPARQGFNGYTF
TGCGCCAGCAGCTTGGCCCCGGCGCGCCAGGGGTTTAATGGCTACACCTTC
>TRBD1|-|TRBJ1-3|TRBV3-1/TRBV3-2
CASSQSRDRVSGNTIYF
TGTGCCAGCAGCCAGTCCCGGGACAGGGTCTCTGGAAACACCATATATTTT
>-|-|TRBJ2-5|TRBV15
CATSTGYRAWETQYF
TGTGCCACGTCTACGGGATACCGGGCCTGGGAGACCCAGTACTTC
>TRBD1|-|TRBJ2-1|TRBV9
CASSVSGQGTYEQFF
TGTGCCAGCAGCGTTTCAGGACAGGGAACGTATGAGCAGTTCTTC
>-|-|TRBJ2-7|TRBV20-1
CSASRLEGLVQYF
TGCAGTGCTAGTCGGTTGGAGGGGTTAGTGCAGTACTTC
>TRBD1|-|TRBJ1-2|TRBV2
CASSNRGRSGYTF
TGTGCCAGCAGCAACAGGGGGCGGAGTGGCTACACCTTC
>-|-|TRBJ1-6|TRBV3-1/TRBV3-2
CASSQYGVSSPLHF
TGTGCCAGCAGCCAATACGGGGTTAGTTCACCCCTCCACTTT
>TRBD2|-|TRBJ2-4|TRBV7-6
CASSHGLAGGRSAKNIQYF
TGTGCCAGCAGCCACGGACTAGCGGGAGGGCGATCGGCCAAAAACATTCAGTACTTC
>-|once|TRBJ1-2|TRBV14
CASSQEEVTNYGYTF
TGTGCCAGCAGCCAAGAGGAGGTTACTAACTATGGCTACACCTTC
>-|-|TRBJ2-6|TRBV9
CASSVGGRYPGANVLTF
TGTGCCAGCAGCGTAGGGGGGCGCTACCCTGGGGCCAACGTCCTGACTTTC
>-|-|TRBJ2-7|TRBV19
CASSMLGATEREQYF
TGTGCCAGTAGTATGTTAGGGGCTACAGAAAGGGAGCAGTACTTC
>TRBD1|-|TRBJ1-2|TRBV19
CASSPRDRGNYGYTF
TGTGCCAGTAGTCCCCGGGACAGGGGAAACTATGGCTACACCTTC